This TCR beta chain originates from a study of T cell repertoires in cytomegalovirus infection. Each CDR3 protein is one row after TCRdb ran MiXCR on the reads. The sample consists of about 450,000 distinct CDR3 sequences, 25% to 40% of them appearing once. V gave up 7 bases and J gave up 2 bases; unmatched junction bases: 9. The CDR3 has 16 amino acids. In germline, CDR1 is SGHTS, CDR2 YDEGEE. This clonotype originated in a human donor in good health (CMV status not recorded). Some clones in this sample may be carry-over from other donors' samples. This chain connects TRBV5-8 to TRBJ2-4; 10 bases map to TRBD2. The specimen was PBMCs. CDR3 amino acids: CASRHSGGRSKNIQYF. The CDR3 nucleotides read TGTGCCAGCCGCCATAGCGGGGGGCGGTCCAAAAACATTCAGTACTTC.